This T cell receptor beta chain was recovered during a study of CD8+CD57+ T cells in acquired aplastic anemia. In the study overall: Sorted CD4+ and CD8+ cells gave a mean 3.2 ug DNA, range roughly 0.18 to 30 ug.

Genomic DNA, serving as template, underwent TCR beta VDJ and CDR3 profiling. TCRdb reanalysed the reads using MiXCR and keeps one entry per CDR3 protein. The data hold about 190,000 distinct CDR3 sequences, with 55% to 70% observed a single time. Study outcomes and limitations: There were around 28 CD8+ CDR3 sequences that occurred in both patients and controls. Patients versus controls showed no significant CD8+ Simpson's diversity difference.

In regard to this clonotype: Its antigen is still unknown.

V gave up 7 bases and J gave up 1 base, with 7 bases separating them. This CDR3 has 12 residues. The chain links TRBV12-3 or TRBV12-4 to TRBJ2-5, with D possibly matching TRBD1 (5 bases). Sequenced input: sorted CD4+, CD8+, or CD8+CD57+ T cells (not recorded which) from PBMCs. This clonotype originated in a human donor with severe aplastic anemia or a healthy control (not recorded which). The CDR3 DNA is TGTGCCAGCAAAAGGGGCCAAGAGACCCAGTACTTC. It codes for CASKRGQETQYF.